These T cell receptor beta chains were read from a single sample in a study of identical twins. From the 5' RACE reads, TCRdb called clonotypes with MiXCR, one entry per CDR3 protein. The sample has about 300,000 distinct CDR3 sequences; 9% to 15% are singletons. This sample was also put to use in a study of yellow fever vaccine responses in identical twins.

Sequencing was done on a sample of CD8+ T cells sorted from blood. Source of these receptors: a woman younger than 35 in good health. Both conserved end residues are part of each CDR3. Each record gives: D gene, J gene, clone size, V gene, CDR3 protein, CDR3 DNA. A D gene is named only where the DNA matches it firmly. The size field is filled for only some rows; it gives once, few, many or a size class.

TRBD2 | TRBJ2-5 | - | TRBV27 | CASPADSGSGTQYF | TGTGCCAGCCCCGCCGACAGCGGGAGCGGGACCCAGTACTTC
- | TRBJ1-1 | few | TRBV7-9 | CASSPLQGLDTEAFF | TGTGCCAGCAGCCCCCTACAGGGATTGGACACTGAAGCTTTCTTT
- | TRBJ2-1 | many | TRBV5-1 | CASSPGPNYNEQFF | TGCGCCAGCAGCCCGGGACCTAACTACAATGAGCAGTTCTTC
- | TRBJ2-1 | few | TRBV18 | CASSPPEGDNEQFF | TGTGCCAGCTCACCACCCGAGGGGGACAATGAGCAGTTCTTC
- | TRBJ2-5 | few | TRBV27 | CASSIGYQETQYF | TGTGCCAGCAGTATAGGCTACCAAGAGACCCAGTACTTC
- | TRBJ2-7 | many | TRBV5-5 | CASSFPDWNGVQYF | TGTGCCAGCTCATTCCCCGACTGGAATGGGGTGCAGTACTTC
- | TRBJ2-5 | few | TRBV13 | CASSQGAETQYF | TGTGCCAGCAGCCAGGGAGCAGAGACCCAGTACTTC
TRBD1 | TRBJ1-1 | - | TRBV9 | CASSDPGQGGTEAFF | TGTGCCAGCAGCGACCCGGGACAGGGGGGCACTGAAGCTTTCTTT
- | TRBJ2-5 | few | TRBV27 | CASSPLGRRETQYF | TGTGCCAGCAGTCCCCTGGGGAGGCGAGAGACCCAGTACTTC
- | TRBJ2-3 | - | TRBV7-9 | CASQPSGGTDTQYF | TGTGCCAGCCAGCCTAGTGGGGGCACAGATACGCAGTATTTT
TRBD1 | TRBJ2-2 | - | TRBV29-1 | CSARQGLGGELFF | TGCAGCGCCAGACAGGGGTTGGGCGGGGAGCTGTTTTTT
TRBD1 | TRBJ1-2 | - | TRBV11-2 | CASSSGQGGGYTF | TGTGCCAGCAGTTCGGGACAGGGTGGTGGCTACACCTTC
TRBD2 | TRBJ2-2 | - | TRBV12-3/TRBV12-4 | CASSLKKYPTLADTGELFF | TGTGCCAGCAGTTTAAAGAAGTATCCTACTCTAGCGGACACCGGGGAGCTGTTTTTT
TRBD2 | TRBJ2-1 | - | TRBV6-2/TRBV6-3 | CASSYRLAGAFNNEQFF | TGTGCCAGCAGTTACCGACTAGCGGGAGCTTTTAACAATGAGCAGTTCTTC
- | TRBJ1-2 | few | TRBV20-1 | CSARAFHGGDGYTF | TGCAGTGCTAGGGCCTTCCACGGGGGAGATGGCTACACCTTC
TRBD2 | TRBJ2-4 | many | TRBV4-1 | CASSQERAGGPENIQYF | TGCGCCAGCAGCCAGGAACGAGCGGGGGGGCCGGAGAACATTCAGTACTTC
- | TRBJ2-2 | many | TRBV12-3/TRBV12-4 | CASSLLGGNTGELFF | TGTGCCAGCAGTTTATTGGGGGGAAACACCGGGGAGCTGTTTTTT
- | TRBJ2-1 | few | TRBV13 | CASSSPNYQNEQFF | TGTGCCAGCAGCTCACCGAACTACCAAAATGAGCAGTTCTTC
TRBD2 | TRBJ2-1 | - | TRBV6-1 | CASRQLAGGANEQFF | TGTGCCAGCAGGCAACTAGCGGGGGGTGCCAATGAGCAGTTCTTC
- | TRBJ2-1 | - | TRBV2 | CASSDFSEQFF | TGTGCCAGCAGTGATTTTTCTGAGCAGTTCTTC
TRBD1 | TRBJ2-5 | few | TRBV13 | CASSLEGAGETQYF | TGTGCCAGCAGCTTAGAGGGGGCAGGGGAGACCCAGTACTTC
TRBD1 | TRBJ2-1 | many | TRBV27 | CASSLSIETGGYNEQFF | TGTGCCAGCAGTTTATCGATCGAGACAGGGGGTTACAATGAGCAGTTCTTC
- | TRBJ2-3 | many | TRBV7-2 | CASSLRRFGDTQYF | TGTGCCAGCAGCTTACGCCGGTTCGGGGATACGCAGTATTTT
TRBD2 | TRBJ2-3 | few | TRBV7-9 | CASSLEGASGGTQYF | TGTGCCAGCAGCTTAGAAGGGGCTAGCGGGGGTACGCAGTATTTT
- | TRBJ2-7 | many | TRBV7-9 | CASSLAGAEQYF | TGTGCCAGCAGCTTAGCGGGAGCCGAGCAGTACTTC
- | TRBJ2-4 | many | TRBV7-2 | CASSLAYSGLAKNIQYF | TGTGCCAGCAGCTTAGCCTATAGCGGCCTAGCCAAAAACATTCAGTACTTC
- | TRBJ2-1 | few | TRBV2 | CASSEQGPGFDEQFF | TGTGCCAGCAGTGAGCAGGGCCCGGGATTCGATGAGCAGTTCTTC
TRBD1 | TRBJ2-3 | - | TRBV6-5 | CASSSQGDSTDTQYF | TGTGCCAGCAGTTCACAGGGGGATAGCACAGATACGCAGTATTTT
- | TRBJ2-3 | - | TRBV6-5 | CASSYSVGGIYSTDTQYF | TGTGCCAGCAGTTACAGCGTAGGAGGGATCTATAGCACAGATACGCAGTATTTT
TRBD2 | TRBJ2-6 | - | TRBV10-1 | CASSESWTVAGERSGANVLTF | TGCGCCAGCAGTGAGTCTTGGACCGTAGCGGGAGAGCGCTCTGGGGCCAACGTCCTGACTTTC
- | TRBJ2-7 | - | TRBV6-1 | CASSEHRVQFSGGEQYF | TGTGCCAGCAGCGAACACCGGGTGCAGTTCTCCGGCGGGGAGCAGTACTTC
- | TRBJ2-6 | - | TRBV5-1 | CASSTGQGGGPGANVLTF | TGCGCCAGCAGCACCGGACAGGGAGGGGGCCCTGGGGCCAACGTCCTGACTTTC
TRBD1 | TRBJ2-7 | many | TRBV7-9 | CASSRTGSYEQYF | TGTGCCAGCAGCCGGACAGGGAGCTACGAGCAGTACTTC
- | TRBJ2-7 | few | TRBV2 | CASSDRGHEQYF | TGTGCCAGCAGTGATCGGGGGCACGAGCAGTACTTC
TRBD1 | TRBJ2-3 | few | TRBV25-1 | CASSRGPETSTDTQYF | TGTGCCAGCAGTAGGGGGCCCGAGACTAGCACAGATACGCAGTATTTT
- | TRBJ2-1 | few | TRBV19 | CASSISPRGGGVNEQFF | TGTGCCAGTAGTATTAGTCCCAGGGGCGGTGGAGTCAATGAGCAGTTCTTC
- | TRBJ2-7 | few | TRBV2 | CASSARGTLPYEQYF | TGTGCCAGCAGTGCACGGGGGACATTACCCTACGAGCAGTACTTC
TRBD1 | TRBJ2-1 | few | TRBV5-1 | CASSPLPDRESYNEQFF | TGCGCCAGCAGCCCCTTACCCGACAGGGAGTCCTACAATGAGCAGTTCTTC
- | TRBJ1-2 | - | TRBV5-6 | CASSFGAAMDYTF | TGTGCCAGCAGCTTTGGAGCGGCCATGGACTACACCTTC
TRBD1 | TRBJ2-1 | - | TRBV20-1 | CSAFRQGDYNEQFF | TGCAGTGCTTTTCGACAGGGGGACTACAATGAGCAGTTCTTC
- | TRBJ2-5 | few | TRBV5-6 | CASSFPQGVEETQYF | TGTGCCAGCAGCTTCCCACAGGGAGTGGAGGAGACCCAGTACTTC
- | TRBJ1-1 | - | TRBV10-2 | CASGEANTEAFF | TGCGCCAGCGGGGAGGCGAACACTGAAGCTTTCTTT
- | TRBJ1-2 | few | TRBV9 | CASSVQGREGYTF | TGTGCCAGCAGCGTTCAGGGGCGCGAGGGCTACACCTTC
- | TRBJ1-2 | few | TRBV27 | CASSLSPSYGYTF | TGTGCCAGCAGTTTATCCCCTTCCTATGGCTACACCTTC
- | TRBJ2-5 | - | TRBV6-5 | CASSYSIVLRETQYF | TGTGCCAGCAGTTACTCGATAGTGTTGCGAGAGACCCAGTACTTC
- | TRBJ2-3 | - | TRBV13 | CASSLTPGTDTQYF | TGTGCCAGCAGCTTGACCCCTGGCACAGATACGCAGTATTTT
TRBD1 | TRBJ2-5 | - | TRBV28 | CASRLQGAGETQYF | TGTGCCAGCAGACTACAGGGGGCAGGGGAGACCCAGTACTTC
- | TRBJ2-1 | few | TRBV3-1 | CASSPPGTLGEQFF | TGTGCCAGCAGTCCTCCCGGGACCCTAGGTGAGCAGTTCTTC
TRBD1 | TRBJ1-5 | - | TRBV24-1 | CATGQDSNQPQHF | TGTGCCACCGGACAGGATAGCAATCAGCCCCAGCATTTT
TRBD2 | TRBJ2-3 | - | TRBV19 | CASSVLAGPPDTQYF | TGTGCCAGTAGTGTACTAGCGGGACCCCCAGATACGCAGTATTTT
- | TRBJ2-1 | many | TRBV5-1 | CAGGGDTEQFF | TGCGCCGGGGGGGGCGACACTGAGCAGTTCTTC
TRBD2 | TRBJ2-7 | few | TRBV5-6 | CASSFGLAGGSEQYF | TGTGCCAGCAGCTTCGGACTAGCGGGAGGGAGCGAGCAGTACTTC
TRBD1 | TRBJ2-7 | - | TRBV28 | CASTIGQGSEQYF | TGTGCCAGCACCATCGGACAGGGCAGCGAGCAGTACTTC
TRBD2 | TRBJ2-4 | - | TRBV4-2 | CASSPTSGGVDIQYF | TGTGCCAGCAGCCCAACTAGCGGGGGGGTGGACATTCAGTACTTC